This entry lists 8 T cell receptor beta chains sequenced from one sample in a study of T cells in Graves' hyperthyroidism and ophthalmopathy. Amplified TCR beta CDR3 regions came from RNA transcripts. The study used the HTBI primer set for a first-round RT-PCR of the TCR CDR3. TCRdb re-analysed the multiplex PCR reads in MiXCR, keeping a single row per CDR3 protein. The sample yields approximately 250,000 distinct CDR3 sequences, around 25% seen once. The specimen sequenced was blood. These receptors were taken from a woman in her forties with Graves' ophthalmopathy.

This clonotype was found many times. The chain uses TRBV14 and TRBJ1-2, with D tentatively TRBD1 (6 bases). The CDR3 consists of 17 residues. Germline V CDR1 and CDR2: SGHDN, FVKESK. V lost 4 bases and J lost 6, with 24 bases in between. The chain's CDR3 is CASSPTGRYGTSDGYTF. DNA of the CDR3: TGTGCCAGCAGCCCAACAGGGAGGTACGGGACTTCGGATGGCTACACCTTC.

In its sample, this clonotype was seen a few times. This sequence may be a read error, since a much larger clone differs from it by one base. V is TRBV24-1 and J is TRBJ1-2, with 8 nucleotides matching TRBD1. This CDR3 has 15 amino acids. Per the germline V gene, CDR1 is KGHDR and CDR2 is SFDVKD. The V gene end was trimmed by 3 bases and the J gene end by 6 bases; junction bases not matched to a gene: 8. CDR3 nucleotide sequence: TGTGCCACCAGTGATCCCGGACAGGGAGATCATGGCTACACCTTC. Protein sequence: CATSDPGQGDHGYTF.

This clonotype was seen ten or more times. CDR3: CASSPSTGGNTIYF. For the CDR3, the DNA is TGTGCCAGCAGTCCCTCGACAGGGGGAAACACCATATATTTT. The J gene is TRBJ1-3, the V gene TRBV6-5; TRBD1 matches 7 bases. V shed 5 bases, J shed 4 bases, and the junction held 5 bases outside the gene matches. This CDR3 contains 14 residues. Germline CDR1 and CDR2: MNHEY and SVGAGI.

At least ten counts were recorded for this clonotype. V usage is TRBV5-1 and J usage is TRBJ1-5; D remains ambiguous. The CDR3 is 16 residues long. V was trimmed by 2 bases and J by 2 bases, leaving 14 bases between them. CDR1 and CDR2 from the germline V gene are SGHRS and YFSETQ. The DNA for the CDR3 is TGCGCCAGCAGCTTCGGGCGGACCACTCGCAATCAGCCCCAGCATTTT. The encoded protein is CASSFGRTTRNQPQHF.

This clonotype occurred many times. CDR3 in DNA: TGTGCCAGTAGTATTGCGCGGACTAACTATGGCTACACCTTC. Translating gives CASSIARTNYGYTF. The chain recombines TRBV19 with TRBJ1-2; D call uncertain. Germline CDR1 LNHDA, CDR2 SQIVND (reference sequence). V gave up 3 bases and J gave up 0 bases, with 8 bases separating them. This CDR3 is built from 14 residues.

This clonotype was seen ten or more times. The CDR3 loop is CATSFRAVPGEQYF. CDR3 nucleotide sequence: TGTGCCACCAGCTTCCGGGCGGTTCCGGGGGAGCAGTACTTC. The chain joins TRBV15 to TRBJ2-7, with D perhaps TRBD2 (5 bases). The CDR3 has 14 amino acids. Germline V gene sequence: CDR1 LNHNV, CDR2 YYDKDF (reference sequence). The V and J ends lost 5 bases and 7 bases respectively, with 18 bases between them.

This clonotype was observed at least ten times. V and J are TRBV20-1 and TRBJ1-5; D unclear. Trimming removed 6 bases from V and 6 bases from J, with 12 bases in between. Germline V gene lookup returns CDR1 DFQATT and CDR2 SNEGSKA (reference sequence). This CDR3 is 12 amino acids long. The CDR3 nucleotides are TGCAGTGCCGACCCCCCCCTTCAGCCCCAGCATTTT. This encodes CSADPPLQPQHF.

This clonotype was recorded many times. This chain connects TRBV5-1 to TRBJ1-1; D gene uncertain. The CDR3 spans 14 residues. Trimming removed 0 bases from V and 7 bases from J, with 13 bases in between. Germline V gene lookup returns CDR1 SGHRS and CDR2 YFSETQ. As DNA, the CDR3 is TGCGCCAGCAGCTTGGGCCAGAGCTCGGGTGAAGCTTTCTTT. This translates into CASSLGQSSGEAFF.